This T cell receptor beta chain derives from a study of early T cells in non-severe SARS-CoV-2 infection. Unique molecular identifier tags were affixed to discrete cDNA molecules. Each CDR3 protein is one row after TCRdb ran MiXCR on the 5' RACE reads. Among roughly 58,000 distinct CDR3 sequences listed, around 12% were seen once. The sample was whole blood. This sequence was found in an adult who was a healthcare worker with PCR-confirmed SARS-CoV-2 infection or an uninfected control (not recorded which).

The CDR3 DNA sequence: TGTGCCAGCTCACCACAGCAGGGTGGTCCCACCGGGGAGCTGTTTTTT. Translated: CASSPQQGGPTGELFF. The rearrangement uses TRBV18 and TRBJ2-2, with a possible D match to TRBD1 (5 bases). V lost 1 base and J lost 4, with 13 bases in between. CDR1 is KGHSH and CDR2 is LQKENI in the germline V gene. The CDR3 runs 16 residues.